The 6 T cell receptor beta chains below were found in one sample sequenced in a study of blood T cell repertoires in COVID-19. Profiling relied on immunoSEQ multiplex PCR, and the TCRdb table lists in-frame clones only, not all of them. The sample lists roughly 61,000 clones, under 80% occurring once. The sample taken for sequencing was PBMCs or T cells enriched from blood (not recorded which). Receptors were obtained from a woman aged 55-69 years who had been exposed to COVID-19.

The chain carries TRBV5-1 and TRBJ2-3; the match to TRBD2 covers 14 bases. CDR3 length: 18 amino acids. V trimming: 1 base; J trimming: 0 bases; junction bases outside the gene matches: 4. Per the germline V gene, CDR1 is SGHRS and CDR2 is YFSETQ. The CDR3, as DNA: TGCGCCAGCAGCTTGTTGACTAGCGGGAGGGTTAGCACAGATACGCAGTATTTT. Its protein is CASSLLTSGRVSTDTQYF.

This chain connects TRBV10-3 to TRBJ1-2; TRBD1 matches at 7 bases. In germline, CDR1 is ENHRY, CDR2 SYGVKD. The ends lost 6 bases at V and 8 bases at J; junction bases unmatched: 12. CDR3 size: 14 residues. The CDR3 spells CAISGDRVFGGYTF. In nucleotides, the CDR3 is TGTGCCATCAGCGGCGACAGGGTGTTTGGCGGCTACACCTTC.

The rearrangement joins TRBV18 to TRBJ1-1; D ambiguous. In germline, CDR1 is KGHSH, CDR2 LQKENI. Trimming took off 0 bases at V and 6 bases at J, with 8 bases between the two ends. The CDR3 loop spans 13 amino acids. CDR3 residues: CASSPPRGSEAFF. CDR3 nucleotide sequence: TGTGCCAGCTCACCACCGAGAGGATCTGAAGCTTTCTTT. The full variable domain, in which reference TRBV18 and TRBJ1-1 provide the parts outside the CDR3, is NAGVMQNPRHLVRRRGQEARLRCSPMKGHSHVYWYRQLPEEGLKFMVYLQKENIIDESGMPKERFSAEFPKEGPSILRIQQVVRGDSAAYFCASSPPRGSEAFFGQGTRLTVV.

The chain couples TRBV7-2 to TRBJ2-1; 8 nucleotides agree with TRBD1. With V trimmed by 5 bases and J by 9 bases, 12 bases remained unmatched. Germline CDR1 reads SGHTA; CDR2 reads FQGNSA. This CDR3 has 15 residues. CDR3 sequence reads: CASSPSGQGRSEQFF. The CDR3 DNA reads as TGTGCCAGCAGCCCCTCCGGACAGGGTAGAAGTGAGCAGTTCTTC.

The V gene is TRBV3-1 (or the pseudogene TRBV3-2), the J gene TRBJ2-1, with 13 positions matching TRBD2. Germline CDR1 reads LGHDT; CDR2 reads YNNKEL (reference sequence). The length of the CDR3 is 16 residues. V shed 1 base and J 9 bases; nucleotides not matched to a gene: 6. The CDR3 nucleotides read TGTGCCAGCAGCCAAGCATCGGGACTAGCGGGAAGTGAGCAGTTCTTC. Its protein product is CASSQASGLAGSEQFF.

The chain links TRBV7-2 to TRBJ1-1; tentative D call: TRBD1 (6 bases). V was pared by 5 bases and J by 3 bases, with 16 bases between. In germline, CDR1 is SGHTA, CDR2 FQGNSA. The CDR3 runs 15 residues. CDR3 sequence (DNA): TGTGCCAGCAGCCGTGTTGGGGGCGGTGACACTGAAGCTTTCTTT. This codes for CASSRVGGGDTEAFF.